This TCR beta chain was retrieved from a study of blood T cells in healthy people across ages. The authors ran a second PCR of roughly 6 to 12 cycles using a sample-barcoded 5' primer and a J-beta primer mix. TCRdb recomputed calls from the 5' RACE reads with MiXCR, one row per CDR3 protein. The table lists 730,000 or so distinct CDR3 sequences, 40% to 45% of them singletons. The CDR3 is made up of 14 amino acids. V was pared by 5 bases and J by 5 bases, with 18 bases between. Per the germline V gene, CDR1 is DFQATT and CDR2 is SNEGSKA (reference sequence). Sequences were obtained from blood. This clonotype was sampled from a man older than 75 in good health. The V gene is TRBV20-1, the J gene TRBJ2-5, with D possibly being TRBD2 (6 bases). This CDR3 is CSAGSRRGRETQYF. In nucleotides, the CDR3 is TGCAGTGCTGGATCTCGGAGGGGACGGGAGACCCAGTACTTC.